Shown below are 28 T cell receptor beta chains from a single sample sequenced in a study of T cells in Graves' hyperthyroidism and ophthalmopathy. Using RNA transcripts as the source, TCR beta CDR3 regions were amplified. HTBI primers drove first-round RT-PCR of the TCR CDR3. One entry per CDR3 protein, called by TCRdb with MiXCR from the multiplex PCR reads. This table has 660,000 or so distinct CDR3 sequences, about 45% appearing once. The sequenced material came from peripheral blood or thyroid tissue (not recorded which). The receptors come from an adult man with Graves' disease, either hyperthyroidism or ophthalmopathy (not recorded which).

The CDR3 loop reads CSALRRTKNTGELFF. For the CDR3, the DNA is TGCAGTGCCCTACGCAGGACAAAGAACACCGGGGAGCTGTTTTTT. The V gene is TRBV20-1, the J gene TRBJ2-2; a weak D match, TRBD1 (5 bases). The CDR3 extends over 15 amino acids. Germline V gene sequence: CDR1 DFQATT, CDR2 SNEGSKA (reference sequence). Trimming shortened V by 6 bases and J by 1 base, and 15 bases separated the two germline ends.

V is TRBV29-1 and J is TRBJ2-7, with D perhaps matching TRBD2 (6 bases). CDR3 length: 12 residues. CDR1 and CDR2 (germline): SQVTM, ANQGSEA. The V end was cut by 4 bases, the J end by 7 bases, with 14 bases between. CDR3 protein: CSVGGPGTEQYF. As DNA, the CDR3 is TGCAGCGTTGGGGGCCCAGGGACTGAGCAGTACTTC.

About this clonotype: A much larger clone differs by one base, so this may be a read error. The V and J genes are TRBV10-3 and TRBJ1-2; unclear D gene. The germline CDR1 and CDR2 sequences are ENHRY and SYGVKD. This CDR3 is built from 12 residues. V lost 4 bases to trimming and J lost 6 bases, with 9 bases between them. The CDR3 region has the DNA TGTGCCATCAGTGGCGGTCCCCATGGCTACACCTTC. This gives the protein CAISGGPHGYTF.

This clonotype has just a few counts. The rearrangement links TRBV10-3 to TRBJ1-2; 7 bases map to TRBD1. V trimming: 10 bases; J trimming: 7 bases; junction bases outside the gene matches: 18. Germline CDR1 reads ENHRY; CDR2 reads SYGVKD. This CDR3 has 15 residues. The DNA for the CDR3 is TGTGCCAGCAGCCGCCGACAGGGAGGATCTTTTGGCTACACCTTC. As protein: CASSRRQGGSFGYTF.

The chain carries TRBV7-9 and TRBJ1-1, with 9 bases lining up with TRBD1. Germline CDR1 and CDR2: SEHNR and FQNEAQ (reference sequence). The V gene end was trimmed by 3 bases and the J gene end by 2 bases; junction bases not matched to a gene: 4. This CDR3 is built from 15 residues. As DNA, the CDR3 is TGTGCCAGCAGCTTCCGGGACAGGGAAAACACTGAAGCTTTCTTT. This codes for CASSFRDRENTEAFF.

The V call is TRBV9, the J call TRBJ1-3, with D possibly TRBD1 on 6 matching bases. The CDR3 length is 15 residues. The germline V gene encodes CDR1 SGDLS and CDR2 YYNGEE. Trimming removed 4 bases from V and 0 bases from J, with 11 bases in between. The chain's CDR3 is CASSRQDRSGNTIYF. Written as DNA, the CDR3 is TGTGCCAGCAGCAGACAGGATCGCTCTGGAAACACCATATATTTT.

This chain links TRBV6-5 with TRBJ1-3; D is uncertain. CDR1 is MNHEY, CDR2 SVGAGI, per germline. V dropped 3 bases and J dropped 1 base, with 7 bases sitting between them. This CDR3 comprises 14 residues. The CDR3 region is CASSYSESGNTIYF. The CDR3 bases are TGTGCCAGCAGTTATTCGGAGTCTGGAAACACCATATATTTT.

The chain couples TRBV29-1 to TRBJ1-6; D gene ambiguous. Germline V CDR1 and CDR2: SQVTM, ANQGSEA. CDR3 length equals 12 residues. V lost 5 bases and J lost 10, with 12 bases in between. CDR3 nucleotides: TGCAGCGTTATGGCTCATGGGTCACCCCTCCACTTT. Translation: CSVMAHGSPLHF.

This rearrangement joins TRBV7-2 to TRBJ2-1, with a weak D call TRBD2 (6 bases). CDR1 and CDR2 from the germline V gene are SGHTA and FQGNSA. The CDR3 is 15 residues long. Trimming pared 3 bases from V and 5 bases from J, leaving 14 bases between. CDR3 in amino acids: CASSFGGSGHNEQFF. CDR3 DNA: TGTGCCAGCAGCTTCGGAGGGAGCGGCCACAATGAGCAGTTCTTC.

This clonotype appeared many times. The chain joins TRBV2 to TRBJ1-2; TRBD1 matches at 7 bases. CDR3 length: 16 residues. Germline CDR1 reads SNHLY; CDR2 reads FYNNEI. Losses at the gene ends were 3 bases for V and 6 bases for J; bases not matched to a gene: 13. This chain's CDR3 is CASSDDGGQSSDGYTF. The CDR3 nucleotides are TGTGCCAGCAGTGATGACGGGGGACAGTCCTCTGATGGCTACACCTTC. Full variable domain (remainder filled in from reference TRBV2 and TRBJ1-2): EPEVTQTPSHQVTQMGQEVILRCVPISNHLYFYWYRQILGQKVEFLVSFYNNEISEKSEIFDDQFSVERPDGSNFTLKIRSTKLEDSAMYFCASSDDGGQSSDGYTFGSGTRLTVV.

At least ten counts were recorded for this clonotype. The rearrangement links TRBV7-3 to TRBJ1-1; D may be TRBD1 (6 bases). The germline gives CDR1 SGHTA, CDR2 FQGTGA. The CDR3 is 13 amino acids. The germline V and J ends were trimmed by 6 bases and 0 bases, with 8 bases remaining between them. CDR3 DNA: TGTGCCAGCAGGGAGGGGGTGAACACTGAAGCTTTCTTT. As protein: CASREGVNTEAFF.

This clonotype turned up a few times. CDR3 DNA: TGTGCCAGCAGCTTAGAAGGCGAACCCTCTGGGGCCAACGTCCTGACTTTC. This codes for CASSLEGEPSGANVLTF. This chain links TRBV7-9 with TRBJ2-6; D ambiguous. The length of the CDR3 is 17 residues. Per germline, CDR1 SEHNR and CDR2 FQNEAQ (reference sequence). V was clipped by 1 base and J by 0 bases, with 10 bases between them. Drawing the rest from reference TRBV7-9 and TRBJ2-6, the complete variable domain is DTGVSQNPRHKITKRGQNVTFRCDPISEHNRLYWYRQTLGQGPEFLTYFQNEAQLEKSRLLSDRFSAERPKGSFSTLEIQRTEQGDSAMYLCASSLEGEPSGANVLTFGAGSRLTVL.

The chain joins TRBV20-1 to TRBJ1-2; 9 bases map to TRBD1. The CDR3 totals 14 residues. Per the germline V gene, CDR1 is DFQATT and CDR2 is SNEGSKA (reference sequence). The V gene end was trimmed by 6 bases and the J gene end by 1 base; junction bases not matched to a gene: 6. CDR3: CSARSGQGNYGYTF. DNA for the CDR3: TGCAGTGCCAGATCGGGACAGGGTAACTATGGCTACACCTTC.

Worth noting for this clonotype: Just one base apart from a much larger clone, this may be a read error. CDR3 sequence: CASTQNTETFF. CDR3 nucleotide sequence: TGCGCCAGCACGCAGAACACTGAAACTTTCTTT. The chain is built from TRBV6-6 and TRBJ1-1; D ambiguous. Germline V CDR1 and CDR2: MNHNY, SVGAGI (reference sequence). The CDR3 spans 11 residues.

Remarks on this clonotype: A single base separates this from a much larger clone, so it may be a read error. The rearrangement links TRBV7-9 to TRBJ2-7, with a weak D call TRBD2 (5 bases). The CDR3 totals 13 residues. Germline V lookup: CDR1 SEHNR, CDR2 FQNEAQ (reference sequence). V was pared by 3 bases and J by 5 bases, with 11 bases between. CDR3 DNA sequence: TGTGCCAGCAGCTTTACCGGGGAGCACGAGCAGTACTTC. This codes for CASSFTGEHEQYF.

The rearrangement joins TRBV7-3 to TRBJ2-7; a weak D match, TRBD1 (5 bases). Germline lookup yields CDR1 SGHTA and CDR2 FQGTGA. The CDR3 is 13 amino acids. The CDR3 reads CARDLNQGYEQYF. DNA of the CDR3: TGTGCTAGAGACCTAAACCAGGGCTACGAGCAGTACTTC.

The chain has TRBV20-1 and TRBJ1-5, with D maybe TRBD1 (5 bases). Germline V gene lookup returns CDR1 DFQATT and CDR2 SNEGSKA (reference sequence). Trimming removed 4 bases at V and 12 bases at J, with 13 bases between. The CDR3 is 11 residues long. The chain's CDR3 is CSATGRDLQHF. The CDR3 DNA sequence: TGCAGTGCTACAGGGAGGGACCTCCAGCATTTT.

This clonotype was detected ten times or more. The chain links TRBV7-8 to TRBJ1-2; TRBD1 agrees at 12 bases. The CDR3 loop spans 15 amino acids. Germline CDR1 and CDR2: SGHVS and FQNEAQ. The ends lost 2 bases at V and 8 bases at J; junction bases unmatched: 6. The CDR3 here is CASSLLGDRGPGYTF. The CDR3 DNA reads TGTGCCAGCAGCTTATTAGGGGACAGGGGGCCGGGCTACACCTTC.

This clonotype was observed a few times. This chain connects TRBV20-1 to TRBJ2-7; possibly TRBD2 for D (6 bases). The CDR3 is 13 residues long. Germline V gene data show CDR1 as DFQATT and CDR2 as SNEGSKA (reference sequence). Trimming stripped 3 bases from V and 3 bases from J, with 12 bases between. DNA for the CDR3: TGCAGTGCTAGGGACGGGGACTTCTACGAGCAGTACTTC. Amino acid sequence: CSARDGDFYEQYF.

The chain is built from TRBV7-8 and TRBJ2-7; possible D gene TRBD1, 6 bases. Germline V lookup: CDR1 SGHVS, CDR2 FQNEAQ. This CDR3 is 16 amino acids long. Trimming stripped 5 bases from V and 3 bases from J, with 20 bases between. The CDR3 loop reads CASSQDQRGNLYEQYF. CDR3 bases: TGTGCCAGCAGCCAAGATCAAAGGGGGAACCTCTACGAGCAGTACTTC.

In its sample, this clonotype was seen a few times. One end of the junction does not line up with germline, which may come from a read error. The CDR3 loop reads CASSLSPGAREETQYF. CDR3 DNA sequence: TGTGCTAGCAGCTTATCCCCGGGGGCCCGAGAAGAGACCCAGTACTTC. J is TRBJ2-5 and V is TRBV7-9; perhaps D is TRBD1 or TRBD2 (6 bases each). Germline V gene lookup returns CDR1 SEHNR and CDR2 FQNEAQ (reference sequence). The CDR3 runs to 16 residues.

The gene calls are TRBV6-1 and TRBJ1-3; D remains unclear. Trimming pared 4 bases from V and 8 bases from J, leaving 9 bases between. The germline gives CDR1 MNHNS, CDR2 SASEGT. The CDR3 consists of 12 residues. In nucleotides, the CDR3 is TGTGCCAGCAGTGGGAAATGGGACACCATATATTTT. This encodes CASSGKWDTIYF.

The chain recombines TRBV11-2 with TRBJ1-2, with D unclear. The CDR3 covers 15 residues. Trimming left V 4 bases short and J 8 bases short, with 20 bases between. The germline CDR1 and CDR2 sequences are SGHAT and FQNNGV. Here the CDR3 DNA reads TGTGCCAGCAGCTCCCCGTGGGGAGCGGCCAACGGCTACACCTTC. Encoded protein: CASSSPWGAANGYTF.

This clonotype was detected a few times. The chain couples TRBV29-1 to TRBJ1-1; D is ambiguous. V was trimmed by 7 bases and J by 1 base, leaving 22 bases between them. The CDR3 runs 16 residues. Germline lookup yields CDR1 SQVTM and CDR2 ANQGSEA. CDR3 protein: CSAPLGRVRENTEAFF. CDR3 bases: TGCAGCGCCCCTCTGGGAAGGGTTAGAGAGAACACTGAAGCTTTCTTT.

This clonotype has ten or more counts. The rearrangement links TRBV29-1 to TRBJ1-2; a possible D gene is TRBD1 (5 bases). Germline V gene sequence: CDR1 SQVTM, CDR2 ANQGSEA. This CDR3 is 14 amino acids long. V was shortened by 0 bases and J by 2 bases, with 10 bases between the two germline ends. CDR3 in DNA: TGCAGCGTTGAAGATCTAGCAGGGAACTATGGCTACACCTTC. Its protein product is CSVEDLAGNYGYTF.

With regard to this clonotype: The conserved phenylalanine or tryptophan normally closing the CDR3 is absent here, so this likely arose from a read error. This chain uses TRBV19 with TRBJ1-1; D gene unclear. The CDR3 runs to 14 residues. CDR1 LNHDA and CDR2 SQIVND come from the germline V gene (reference sequence). V was trimmed by 1 base and J by 0 bases, leaving 6 bases between them. The CDR3 sequence: CASSIGGLNTEAFS. The CDR3 DNA reads as TGTGCCAGTAGTATAGGAGGGTTGAACACTGAAGCTTTCTCT.

This rearrangement joins TRBV2 to TRBJ2-7; TRBD1 matches at 7 bases. The length of the CDR3 is 13 residues. Trimming took 4 bases from V and 2 from J; bases not matched to a gene: 2. Germline CDR1 and CDR2: SNHLY and FYNNEI. CDR3 sequence reads: CASSGDRAYEQYF. For the CDR3, the DNA is TGTGCCAGCAGTGGGGACAGAGCCTACGAGCAGTACTTC.

Worth noting for this clonotype: A junction end diverges from the germline sequence, so it may reflect a read error. The chain links TRBV10-3 to TRBJ2-5; a possible D gene is TRBD1 (5 bases). Germline V lookup: CDR1 ENHRY, CDR2 SYGVKD. This CDR3 region has 14 residues. CDR3 in DNA: TGTGCCAGCAGTTACTCAGGGCCCCGGTCGACCCAGTACTTC. This gives the protein CASSYSGPRSTQYF.